A selection of T cell receptor beta chains follows, all from one sample in a study of T cell responses to AZD1222 COVID-19 vaccine. Assay: immunoSEQ multiplex PCR; the TCRdb copy retains only in-frame clones and omits some. The sample has roughly 100,000 clones, 88% seen once. The sequencing here drew on peripheral blood, taken on day 0 of AZD1222 vaccination. Receptor source: an adult in good health. CDR3s include the opening cysteine and the closing phenylalanine or tryptophan. A D gene is named only where the DNA matches it firmly. Not every row has a clone size; where given, it reads once, few, many or a size class.

-	-	TRBV9	TRBJ2-1	TGTGCCAGCAGCGTAGTGGACTACGATTACAATGAGCAGTTCTTC	CASSVVDYDYNEQFF
-	-	TRBV18	TRBJ1-5	TGTGCCAGCTCAGGCGGCAGTGTGAGCAATCAGCCCCAGCATTTT	CASSGGSVSNQPQHF
-	-	TRBV2	TRBJ2-5	TGTGCCAGCAGTCTGGGACGAGAGACCCAGTACTTC	CASSLGRETQYF
few	-	TRBV7-2	TRBJ2-1	TGTGCCAGCAGCCGGACTTACAATGAGCAGTTCTTC	CASSRTYNEQFF
-	-	TRBV6-5	TRBJ1-5	TGTGCCATCAGGGGCGCGGAACAGCCCCAGCATTTT	CAIRGAEQPQHF
once	-	TRBV5-1	TRBJ1-2	TGCGCCAGCAGCTTGGAGGGTTCGGGAGGCTACACCTTC	CASSLEGSGGYTF
-	TRBD1	TRBV9	TRBJ1-2	TGTGCCAGCAGCGTAGCCGGGGGACAGGGCTACACCTTC	CASSVAGGQGYTF
-	TRBD1	TRBV19	TRBJ1-5	TGTGCCAGTAAGACAGGGGAAGGAATTCAGCCCCAGCATTTT	CASKTGEGIQPQHF
-	-	TRBV30	TRBJ1-1	TGTGCCTGGAGTGTAGCTTTAGGGGGACGGGCTGAAGCTTTCTTT	CAWSVALGGRAEAFF
few	-	TRBV7-2	TRBJ1-1	TGTGCCAGCAGCTTAGGATCGGGGGCGATCCGTTACGACACTGAAGCTTTCTTT	CASSLGSGAIRYDTEAFF
-	TRBD1	TRBV11-2	TRBJ2-1	TGTGCCAGCATTCGGGACAGGAGCTCCTACAATGAGCAGTTCTTC	CASIRDRSSYNEQFF
-	TRBD1	TRBV7-6	TRBJ1-6	TGTGCCAGCAGCCCAGAGGGACAGTTAAATTCACCCCTCCACTTT	CASSPEGQLNSPLHF
-	-	TRBV4-3	TRBJ1-1	TGCGCCAGCAGCCAAGAGGGGGGGGCGAACACTGAAGCTTTCTTT	CASSQEGGANTEAFF
-	-	TRBV28	TRBJ1-6	TGTGCGATAACTTTGACAGGCTATAATTCACCCCTCCACTTT	CAITLTGYNSPLHF